This T cell receptor beta chain was captured in a study of T cell repertoires in cytomegalovirus infection. Study-level background: Public TCR beta signatures marked donors with CMV infection and the matching HLA.

V lost 4 bases, J lost 0 bases, and 3 bases stayed unmatched. Looked up from germline, CDR1 is MDHEN and CDR2 is SYDVKM. The CDR3 is made up of 15 amino acids. TCRdb re-derived calls from the reads in MiXCR, one entry per CDR3 protein. The sample holds about 450,000 distinct CDR3 sequences, 25% to 40% seen once. Study conclusions and caveats: It was HLA-C-restricted CMV-specific TCR beta clonotypes that dominated the response ex vivo.

Concerning this clonotype itself: Its antigen is unknown.

The receptor was isolated from a human donor in good health (CMV status not recorded). Some clones in this sample may be carry-over from other donors' samples. Sequencing input: PBMCs. The J gene is TRBJ1-5, the V gene TRBV28; the match to TRBD1 covers 7 bases. The CDR3 region is CASSSTGTSNQPQHF. The CDR3 DNA reads as TGTGCCAGCAGTTCGACAGGGACTAGCAATCAGCCCCAGCATTTT.